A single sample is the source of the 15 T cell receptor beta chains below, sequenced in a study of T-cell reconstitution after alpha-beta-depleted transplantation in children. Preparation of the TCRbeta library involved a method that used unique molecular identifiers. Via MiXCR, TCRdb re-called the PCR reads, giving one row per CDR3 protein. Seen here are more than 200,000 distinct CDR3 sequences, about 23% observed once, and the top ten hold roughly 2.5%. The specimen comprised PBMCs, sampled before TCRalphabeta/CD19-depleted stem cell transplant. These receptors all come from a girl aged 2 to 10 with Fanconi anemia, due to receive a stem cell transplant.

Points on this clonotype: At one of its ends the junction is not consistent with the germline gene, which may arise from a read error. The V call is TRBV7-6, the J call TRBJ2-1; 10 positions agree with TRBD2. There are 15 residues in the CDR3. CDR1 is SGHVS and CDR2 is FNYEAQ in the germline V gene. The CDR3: CASSELAGNYNGQFF. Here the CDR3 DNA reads TGTGCCAGCAGCGAACTAGCGGGGAACTACAATGGGCAGTTCTTC. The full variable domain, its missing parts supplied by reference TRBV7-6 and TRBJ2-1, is GAGVSQSPRYKVTKRGQDVALRCDPISGHVSLYWYRQALGQGPEFLTYFNYEAQQDKSGLPNDRFSAERPEGSISTLTIQRTEQRDSAMYRCASSELAGNYNGQFFGPGTRLTVL.

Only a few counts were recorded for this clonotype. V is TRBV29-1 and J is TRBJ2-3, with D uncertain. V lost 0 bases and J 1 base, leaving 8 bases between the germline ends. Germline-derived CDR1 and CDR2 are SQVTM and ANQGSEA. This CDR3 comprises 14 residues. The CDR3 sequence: CSVEDYLRTDTQYF. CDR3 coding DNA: TGCAGCGTTGAAGACTATCTACGCACAGATACGCAGTATTTT.

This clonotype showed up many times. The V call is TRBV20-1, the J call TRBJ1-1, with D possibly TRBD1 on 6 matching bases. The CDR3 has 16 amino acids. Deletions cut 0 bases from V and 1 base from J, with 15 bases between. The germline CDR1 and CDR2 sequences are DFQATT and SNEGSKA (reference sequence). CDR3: CSARDPSQGWNTEAFF. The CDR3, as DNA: TGCAGTGCTAGAGACCCAAGCCAGGGGTGGAACACTGAAGCTTTCTTT.

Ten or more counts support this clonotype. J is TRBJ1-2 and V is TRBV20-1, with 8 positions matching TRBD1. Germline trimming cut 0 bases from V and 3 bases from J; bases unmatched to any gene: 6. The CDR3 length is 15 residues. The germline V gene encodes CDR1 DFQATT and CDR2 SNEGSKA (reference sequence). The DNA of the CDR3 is TGCAGTGCTAGAGATCTTGGGACAGGAGACTATGGCTACACCTTC. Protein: CSARDLGTGDYGYTF.

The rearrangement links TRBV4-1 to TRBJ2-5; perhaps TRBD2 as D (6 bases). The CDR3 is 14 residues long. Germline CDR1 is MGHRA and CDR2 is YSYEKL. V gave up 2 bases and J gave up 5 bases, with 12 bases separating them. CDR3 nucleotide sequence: TGCGCCAGCAGCCAATTGGGGAGGTTGGAGACCCAGTACTTC. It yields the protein CASSQLGRLETQYF.

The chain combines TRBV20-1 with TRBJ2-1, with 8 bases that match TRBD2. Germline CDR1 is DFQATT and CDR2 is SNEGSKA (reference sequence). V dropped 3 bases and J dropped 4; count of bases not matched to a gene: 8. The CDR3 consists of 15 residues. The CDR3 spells CSASGASGRYNEQFF. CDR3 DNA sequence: TGCAGTGCTAGCGGGGCTAGCGGGCGATACAATGAGCAGTTCTTC.

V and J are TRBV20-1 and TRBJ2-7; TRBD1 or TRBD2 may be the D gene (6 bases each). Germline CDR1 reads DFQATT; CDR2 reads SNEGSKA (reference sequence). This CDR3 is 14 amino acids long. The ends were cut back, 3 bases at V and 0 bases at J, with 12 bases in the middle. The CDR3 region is CSASGGYPSYEQYF. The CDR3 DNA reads TGCAGTGCTAGCGGGGGCTATCCCTCCTACGAGCAGTACTTC.

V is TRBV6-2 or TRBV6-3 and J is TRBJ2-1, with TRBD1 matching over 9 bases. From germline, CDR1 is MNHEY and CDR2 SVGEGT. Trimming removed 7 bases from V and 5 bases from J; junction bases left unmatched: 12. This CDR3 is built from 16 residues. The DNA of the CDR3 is TGTGCCAGCAACCAAAGACAGGGGGTCCGACACAATGAGCAGTTCTTC. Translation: CASNQRQGVRHNEQFF.

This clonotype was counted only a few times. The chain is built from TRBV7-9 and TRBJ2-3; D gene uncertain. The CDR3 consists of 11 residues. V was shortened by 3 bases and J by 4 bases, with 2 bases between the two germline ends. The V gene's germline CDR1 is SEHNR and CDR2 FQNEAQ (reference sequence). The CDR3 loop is CASSFADTQYF. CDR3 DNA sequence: TGTGCCAGCAGCTTTGCAGATACGCAGTATTTT.

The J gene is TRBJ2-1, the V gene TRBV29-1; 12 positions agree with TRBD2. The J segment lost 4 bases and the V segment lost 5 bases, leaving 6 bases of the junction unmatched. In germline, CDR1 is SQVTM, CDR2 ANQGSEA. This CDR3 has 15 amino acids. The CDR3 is CSVPRTSGNYNEQFF. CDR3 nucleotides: TGCAGCGTTCCAAGGACTAGCGGGAATTACAATGAGCAGTTCTTC.

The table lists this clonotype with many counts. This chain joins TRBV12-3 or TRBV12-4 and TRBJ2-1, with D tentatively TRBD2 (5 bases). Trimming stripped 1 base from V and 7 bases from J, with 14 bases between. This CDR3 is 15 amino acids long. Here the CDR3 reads CASSLGAGTFNEQFF. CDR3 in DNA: TGTGCCAGCAGTTTAGGGGCGGGTACCTTTAATGAGCAGTTCTTC.

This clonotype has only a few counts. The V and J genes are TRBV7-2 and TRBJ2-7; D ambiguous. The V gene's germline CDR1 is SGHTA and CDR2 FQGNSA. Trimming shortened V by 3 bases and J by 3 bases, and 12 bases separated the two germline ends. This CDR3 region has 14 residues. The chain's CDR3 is CASSFRPPIYEQYF. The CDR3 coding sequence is TGTGCCAGCAGCTTTCGGCCGCCCATCTACGAGCAGTACTTC. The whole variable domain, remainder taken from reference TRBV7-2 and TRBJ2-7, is GAGVSQSPSNKVTEKGKDVELRCDPISGHTALYWYRQSLGQGLEFLIYFQGNSAPDKSGLPSDRFSAERTGGSVSTLTIQRTQQEDSAVYLCASSFRPPIYEQYFGPGTRLTVT.

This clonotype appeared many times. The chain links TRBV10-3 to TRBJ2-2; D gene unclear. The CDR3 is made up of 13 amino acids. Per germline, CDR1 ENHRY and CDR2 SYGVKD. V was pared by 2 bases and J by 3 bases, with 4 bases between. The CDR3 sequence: CAISEKHTGELFF. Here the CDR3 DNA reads TGTGCCATCAGTGAGAAGCACACCGGGGAGCTGTTTTTT.

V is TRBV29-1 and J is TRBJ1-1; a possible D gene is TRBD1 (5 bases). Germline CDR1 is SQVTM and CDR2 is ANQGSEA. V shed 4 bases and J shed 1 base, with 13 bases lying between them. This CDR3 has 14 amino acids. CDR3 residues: CSVVPWQGNTEAFF. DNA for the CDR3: TGCAGCGTTGTCCCCTGGCAGGGGAACACTGAAGCTTTCTTT.

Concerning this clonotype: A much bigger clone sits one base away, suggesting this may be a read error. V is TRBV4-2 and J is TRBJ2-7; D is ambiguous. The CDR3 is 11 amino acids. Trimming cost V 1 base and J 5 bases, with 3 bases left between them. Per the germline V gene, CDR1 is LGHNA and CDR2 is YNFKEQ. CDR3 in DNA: TGTGCCAGCAGCCAAGCGAACGAGCAGTACTTC. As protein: CASSQANEQYF.